This TCR beta chain was identified in a study of blood T cell repertoires in COVID-19. About the research overall: Specimens from acute and convalescent COVID-19 originated in the United States, Italy and Spain. T cells, B-cell-depleted T cells, or PBMCs provided the cDNA or gDNA that served as material.

In the original workflow: The authors estimated nucleated cell counts from reference gene primer amplification. Data came from immunoSEQ multiplex PCR; TCRdb stores just in-frame clones and leaves some out. V and J calls and clone size are given by that table; D and trimming were obtained from the DNA. Of over 200,000 clones listed, 81% were seen once; the top ten hold approximately 8.7%. CDR3 length: 15 amino acids. Germline loops: CDR1 SNHLY, CDR2 FYNNEI. Trimming removed 6 bases at V and 5 bases at J, with 19 bases between. This receptor was identified in a woman over 75 with acute or convalescent COVID-19. This chain connects TRBV2 to TRBJ2-5; D may be TRBD2 (6 bases). The specimen was peripheral blood. The CDR3 region is CASSKNLGGRETQYF. The DNA of the CDR3 is TGTGCCAGCAGCAAAAATCTGGGGGGACGGGAGACCCAGTACTTC.